This TCR beta chain was observed in a study of identifying expanded T cells in peripheral blood. With 5 bases removed from V and 2 bases from J, the gap between germline ends came to 12 bases. The CDR3 covers 15 residues. Germline CDR1 SEHNR, CDR2 FQNEAQ (reference sequence). Only in-frame clones appear in the TCRdb table, and some are missing; sequencing was by immunoSEQ multiplex PCR. The sample shows under 150,000 clones, roughly 90% of them seen only once. This TCR came from a person aged 18-70 years in good health. The specimen sequenced was blood. The chain carries TRBV7-9 and TRBJ2-2, with D uncertain. CDR3 sequence reads: CASSPTLRNTGELFF. In DNA, the CDR3 is TGTGCCAGCAGCCCTACCCTCAGAAACACCGGGGAGCTGTTTTTT. The entire variable domain, with the rest obtained from reference TRBV7-9 and TRBJ2-2, is as follows: DTGVSQNPRHKITKRGQNVTFRCDPISEHNRLYWYRQTLGQGPEFLTYFQNEAQLEKSRLLSDRFSAERPKGSFSTLEIQRTEQGDSAMYLCASSPTLRNTGELFFGEGSRLTVL.